The text below deals with one T cell receptor (beta chain). Its antigen is not known. Trimming stripped 4 bases from V and 0 bases from J, with 7 bases between. Germline assignment: CDR1 SQVTM and CDR2 ANQGSEA. There are 13 residues in the CDR3. These data are taken from a study of OX40 agonist ivuxolimab in advanced cancers. Turning to the study itself: Dosing consisted of intravenous ivuxolimab at 0.01 to 10 mg/kg every 2 weeks. Overall study results and limits: There were, on average, more expanded clones in CD8+ T cells than in CD4+.

TCRdb's table, derived via immunoSEQ multiplex PCR, lists solely in-frame clones and lacks some. Of about 40,000 clones listed, 75% to 85% are singletons. The receptor was isolated from an adult with an advanced solid tumor such as melanoma, head and neck, liver or kidney cancer. This sample comprised CD4+ or CD8+ T cells sorted from blood, obtained in a trial of the OX40 agonist ivuxolimab. V usage is TRBV29-1 and J usage is TRBJ2-1; no firm D call. CDR3 in amino acids: CSVALSSYNEQFF. CDR3 DNA: TGCAGCGTTGCCTTAAGCTCCTACAATGAGCAGTTCTTC.